Here is one T cell receptor (beta chain) with its context. The data were obtained in a study of blood T cell repertoires in COVID-19. Study-wide context: Whether acute or convalescent, the COVID-19 samples came from the United States, Italy and Spain.

Per the original methods: Estimation of nucleated cell counts relied on the amplification of reference gene primers. Here immunoSEQ multiplex PCR was the method, and the copy in TCRdb shows in-frame clones only, minus some. From that table come the V and J calls and clone size; the DNA was used to work out D and trimming. This sample carries about 220,000 clones, approximately 80% of them seen once, and the ten largest clones take about 13%. CDR3 length equals 16 residues. Germline CDR1 is SEHNR and CDR2 is FQNEAQ (reference sequence). J gave up 5 bases and V 7 bases, and 12 bases lay outside the gene matches.

This sequence joins TRBV7-9 and TRBJ2-2; 8 positions agree with TRBD2. The receptor's source is a human donor in a cohort sampled during active COVID-19. Sequencing was performed on peripheral blood. The CDR3: CASTHPTGGDTGELFF. The DNA for the CDR3 is TGTGCCAGCACCCACCCCACGGGAGGGGATACCGGGGAGCTGTTTTTT.